Listed below are T cell receptor beta chains from one sample, sequenced in a study of T cells in Graves' hyperthyroidism and ophthalmopathy. A single record per CDR3 protein comes from TCRdb applying MiXCR to the multiplex PCR reads. The repertoire has 600,000 to 700,000 distinct CDR3 sequences, roughly 14% of them found once; the top ten carry around 4.1%. Source material: blood. The receptor source for this set is a woman aged 40 to 50 with Graves' ophthalmopathy. CDR3s include the opening cysteine and the closing phenylalanine or tryptophan. The D gene is left open where the match is weak. Clone size is shown for a subset of rows, as once, few, many or a class of expanded clone.

j_call | d_call | v_call | clone_size | cdr3_length | cdr3_nt | cdr3_aa
TRBJ1-5 | - | TRBV28 | - | 18 | TGTGCCAGCAGTTCCAACCCCTCAGGCGGGGTGAGCGGTCAGCCCCAGCATTTT | CASSSNPSGGVSGQPQHF
TRBJ2-5 | - | TRBV7-6 | few | 14 | TGTGCCAGCACCTTAGGACGAATGGAAGAGACCCAGTACTTC | CASTLGRMEETQYF
TRBJ1-1 | - | TRBV4-1 | few | 14 | TGCGCCAGCAGCCATCCAGGTGACAGAACTGAAGCTTTCTTT | CASSHPGDRTEAFF
TRBJ2-7 | TRBD1 | TRBV7-2 | many | 15 | TGTGCCAGCAGCTTTTTGGTGACAGGGTTTGGGGAGCAGTACTTC | CASSFLVTGFGEQYF
TRBJ2-7 | TRBD1 | TRBV28 | many | 16 | TGTGCCAGCAGTTTGCTGCCGGGACAGGGGGCCTACGAGCAGTACTTC | CASSLLPGQGAYEQYF
TRBJ1-5 | - | TRBV20-1 | - | 16 | TGCAGTGCTAGAGAATCGGGGGGGGCGAGCAATCAGCCCCAGCATTTT | CSARESGGASNQPQHF
TRBJ1-5 | TRBD1 | TRBV10-3 | many | 15 | TGTGCCATCAGTGGGGGGACAGGTAGCAATCAGCCCCAGCATTTT | CAISGGTGSNQPQHF
TRBJ2-7 | - | TRBV5-4 | - | 15 | TGTGCCAGCAGCTTAATCGGTTCGGTTAGTGGCGAGCAGTACTTC | CASSLIGSVSGEQYF
TRBJ1-1 | TRBD1 | TRBV12-3/TRBV12-4 | many | 13 | TGTGCCAGCAGAGCGACAGGGGGTGCTGAAGCTTTCTTT | CASRATGGAEAFF
TRBJ2-5 | - | TRBV29-1 | few | 13 | TGCAGTGACACGGGGGAACCGGCTGAGACCCAGTACTTC | CSDTGEPAETQYF
TRBJ1-2 | - | TRBV13 | many | 15 | TGTGCCAGCAGCTTAAATCGGGGGTCTAACTATGGCTACACCTTC | CASSLNRGSNYGYTF
TRBJ2-1 | - | TRBV6-2/TRBV6-3 | - | 17 | TGTGCCAGCAGTTACTCGGCTAAGTTTGCCTCCTACAATGAGCAGTTCTTC | CASSYSAKFASYNEQFF
TRBJ2-7 | TRBD2 | TRBV7-6 | many | 16 | TGTGCCAGCAGTCCTCCTTTAGCGGGAGGGGCCTACGAGCAGTACTTC | CASSPPLAGGAYEQYF
TRBJ1-5 | - | TRBV28 | many | 13 | TGTGCCAGCAGTTTGGACTGGAATCAGCCCCAGCATTTT | CASSLDWNQPQHF
TRBJ2-7 | - | TRBV7-2 | many | 16 | TGTGCCAGCAGCTTAGCGATGGCTAGCTCTGGCTACGAGCAGTACTTC | CASSLAMASSGYEQYF
TRBJ1-1 | - | TRBV6-1 | many | 14 | TGTGCCAGCAGTCAACAGGGCGGGAACACTGAAGCTTTCTTT | CASSQQGGNTEAFF
TRBJ2-7 | - | TRBV15 | many | 14 | TGTGCCACCAGTATAGCGTATAGCTCCTACGAGCAGTACTTC | CATSIAYSSYEQYF
TRBJ2-1 | - | TRBV7-2 | few | 11 | TGTGCCAGCAGCTGGGGGGACCCGCAGTTCTTC | CASSWGDPQFF
TRBJ1-1 | - | TRBV6-1 | - | 13 | TGTGCCAGCAGCCTTCGACACGGCACTGAAGCTTTCTTT | CASSLRHGTEAFF
TRBJ2-7 | - | TRBV29-1 | many | 14 | TGCAGCGTAAAAGGGCGGTTGGGGTCGGGCGAGCAGTACTTC | CSVKGRLGSGEQYF
TRBJ1-6 | TRBD1 | TRBV27 | - | 20 | TGTGCCAGCAGTTCCTGGATCCGGACAGGGACGCGTAAATATAATTCACCCCTCCACTTT | CASSSWIRTGTRKYNSPLHF
TRBJ2-7 | TRBD2 | TRBV6-5 | many | 15 | TGTGCCAGCAGTTATGGGGGGGAGAGCTCCTACGAGCAGTACTTC | CASSYGGESSYEQYF
TRBJ2-7 | TRBD2 | TRBV20-1 | many | 15 | TGCAGCGCTAGAGGTGCCGGGACTAAGGCCTACGAGCAGTACTTC | CSARGAGTKAYEQYF
TRBJ1-5 | - | TRBV11-2 | many | 14 | TGTGCCAGCAGCTTAAACACAGGGAGTCAGCCCCAGCATTTT | CASSLNTGSQPQHF
TRBJ1-1 | - | TRBV6-2/TRBV6-3 | many | 11 | TGTGCCAGCAGCAGGTGGAGTGAAGCTTTCTTT | CASSRWSEAFF
TRBJ2-6 | - | TRBV19 | many | 15 | TGTGCCAGTAGTTTAGGGACGACTGGGGCCAACGTCCTGACTTTC | CASSLGTTGANVLTF
TRBJ2-2 | TRBD2 | TRBV27 | few | 16 | TGTGCCAGCAGTCCCAGACTAGCGGGGAAAACCGGGGAGCTGTTTTTT | CASSPRLAGKTGELFF
TRBJ2-7 | TRBD2 | TRBV7-2 | many | 15 | TGTGCCAGCAGCGATACCGGGACTAGATCGTACGAGCAGTACTTC | CASSDTGTRSYEQYF
TRBJ2-7 | TRBD1 | TRBV20-1 | - | 15 | TGCAGTGCTAGGGTAGAAGGACAGGGGATCTATGAGCAGTACTTC | CSARVEGQGIYEQYF
TRBJ2-7 | - | TRBV9 | - | 14 | TGTGCCAGCTCCCCAGGCAGGGCCTTCTACGAGCAGTACTTC | CASSPGRAFYEQYF
TRBJ1-1 | - | TRBV27 | few | 15 | TGTGCCAGCAGCCCTCGCGAAGGAGGAGACACTGAAGCTTTCTTT | CASSPREGGDTEAFF
TRBJ2-5 | - | TRBV6-1 | many | 13 | TGTGCCAGCAGCGCCAGGGGAACAGAGACCCAGTACTTC | CASSARGTETQYF
TRBJ2-5 | TRBD2 | TRBV20-1 | many | 15 | TGCAGTGCTAGAGGGACGGGAGGGCCCCAAGAGACCCAGTACTTC | CSARGTGGPQETQYF
TRBJ2-7 | - | TRBV5-1 | many | 13 | TGCGCCAGCACTAAGACAGATTCCTACGAGCAGTACTTC | CASTKTDSYEQYF
TRBJ2-7 | TRBD2 | TRBV4-1 | - | 17 | TGCGCCAGCAGCCACATGCGACTAGCGAAGAGCTCCTACGAGCAGTACTTC | CASSHMRLAKSSYEQYF
TRBJ2-1 | TRBD2 | TRBV7-3 | - | 16 | TGTGCCAGCAGCGATATAGCGGGAGGGCCTTTCGGTGAGCAGTTCTTC | CASSDIAGGPFGEQFF
TRBJ2-2 | - | TRBV9 | many | 13 | TGTGCCAGCAGCGCACCGAACACCGGGGAGCTGTTTTTT | CASSAPNTGELFF
TRBJ2-5 | TRBD2 | TRBV27 | many | 17 | TGTGCCAGCAGTCGGCGAGCGGGAGCTGGGTACCAAGAGACCCAGTACTTC | CASSRRAGAGYQETQYF
TRBJ2-2 | TRBD2 | TRBV5-1 | - | 16 | TGCGCCAGCAGCTTGGCCGGGACTAGGGGCACCGGGGAGCTGTTTTTT | CASSLAGTRGTGELFF
TRBJ2-2 | - | TRBV6-2/TRBV6-3 | - | 19 | TGTGCCAGCAGTTCTCTAATCACAGGGCGTAGGGGAAGAGCCGGGGAGCTGTTTTTT | CASSSLITGRRGRAGELFF
TRBJ2-7 | TRBD2 | TRBV11-1 | - | 16 | TGTGCCAGCAGCTCGGATACTAGCGGGAGACGCTACGAGCAGTACTTC | CASSSDTSGRRYEQYF
TRBJ1-2 | - | TRBV13 | many | 17 | TGTGCCAGCAGCAAACAGGGTGGTTTCTTCCCGTCCTATGGCTACACCTTC | CASSKQGGFFPSYGYTF
TRBJ2-2 | - | TRBV6-2/TRBV6-3 | many | 15 | TGTGCCAGCAGCCAAGGGGACATCTCCACCGGGGAGCTGTTTTTT | CASSQGDISTGELFF
TRBJ2-7 | - | TRBV20-1 | - | 14 | TGCAGTGCACAGACGCTAGCGCATACTTACGAGCAGTACTTC | CSAQTLAHTYEQYF
TRBJ1-2 | - | TRBV15 | many | 16 | TGTGCCACCAGCAAGAGCCCGTTGATGGCGGACTATGGCTACACCTTC | CATSKSPLMADYGYTF
TRBJ1-2 | - | TRBV28 | many | 15 | TGTGCCAGCAGTAATGCTGTCTCAGGCCAAGGGGGCTACACCTTC | CASSNAVSGQGGYTF
TRBJ1-2 | TRBD1 | TRBV2 | many | 11 | TGTGCCAGCAGGTACAGGGGTGGCTACACCTTC | CASRYRGGYTF
TRBJ2-1 | TRBD2 | TRBV28 | - | 15 | TGTGCCAGCAGTCCCCTAGCGGGAGTGTACAATGAGCAGTTCTTC | CASSPLAGVYNEQFF
TRBJ1-2 | - | TRBV6-1 | - | 15 | TGTGCCAGCAGTGAATACGACAGGTTCAACTATGGCTACACCTTC | CASSEYDRFNYGYTF
TRBJ1-6 | - | TRBV10-3 | - | 17 | TGTGCCATCAGTCCCGGCGGGGGACGAACCTATAATTCACCCCTCCACTTT | CAISPGGGRTYNSPLHF
TRBJ1-1 | - | TRBV6-2/TRBV6-3 | many | 15 | TGTGCCAGCAGCCCCCTCTGGGCTCCGAACACTGAAGCTTTCTTT | CASSPLWAPNTEAFF
TRBJ1-1 | - | TRBV12-3/TRBV12-4 | many | 13 | TGTGCCAGCAGTGGACAGTCGGACACTGAAGCTTTCTTT | CASSGQSDTEAFF
TRBJ1-5 | TRBD1 | TRBV4-3 | many | 15 | TGCGCCAGCAGGCAAGATCGAGGGACAGGGTGGCCCCAGCATTTT | CASRQDRGTGWPQHF
TRBJ1-5 | TRBD1 | TRBV19 | many | 15 | TGTGCCGGTTTAGTACGGGACAGCAGCAATCAGCCCCAGCATTTT | CAGLVRDSSNQPQHF